Presented here are 30 T cell receptor beta chains from one specimen sequenced in a study of T cells in Graves' hyperthyroidism and ophthalmopathy. Amplification yielded TCR beta CDR3 regions, with RNA transcripts as the source. Initially, a first-round RT-PCR of the TCR CDR3 employed the HTBI primer set. TCRdb ran MiXCR on the multiplex PCR reads and lists one entry per CDR3 protein. The sample shows 660,000 or so distinct CDR3 sequences, just under 45% of them seen only once. Source material: peripheral blood or thyroid tissue (not recorded which). Every receptor here comes from an adult man with Graves' disease, either hyperthyroidism or ophthalmopathy (not recorded which).

This clonotype was picked up many times. J is TRBJ1-5 and V is TRBV2, with no clear D. The germline gives CDR1 SNHLY, CDR2 FYNNEI. V was cut by 5 bases and J by 5 bases, with 13 bases left in between. The CDR3 is 14 amino acids. CDR3 sequence (DNA): TGTGCCAGCAGTCCCGGAATTGACTATCAGCCCCAGCATTTT. This codes for CASSPGIDYQPQHF.

The gene calls are TRBV28 and TRBJ1-5; 7 nucleotides agree with TRBD1. Germline CDR1 MDHEN, CDR2 SYDVKM. V was pared by 1 base and J by 3 bases, with 3 bases of the junction left unmatched. The length of the CDR3 is 15 residues. The CDR3 is CASSLLQGDNQPQHF. DNA for the CDR3: TGTGCCAGCAGTTTATTGCAGGGGGACAATCAGCCCCAGCATTTT. Using reference TRBV28 and TRBJ1-5 for the parts outside the CDR3, the full variable domain is DVKVTQSSRYLVKRTGEKVFLECVQDMDHENMFWYRQDPGLGLRLIYFSYDVKMKEKGDIPEGYSVSREKKERFSLILESASTNQTSMYLCASSLLQGDNQPQHFGDGTRLSIL.

Notes on this clonotype: One base away lies a much larger clone, so this may be a sequencing read error. The chain carries TRBV10-3 and TRBJ1-3; D gene ambiguous. This CDR3 is built from 14 residues. Germline V lookup: CDR1 ENHRY, CDR2 SYGVKD. CDR3 nucleotide sequence: TGTGCCAGCAGTTTCCACAGCTCTGGAGACACCATATATTTT. Protein product: CASSFHSSGDTIYF.

The V gene is TRBV10-3, the J gene TRBJ2-5; D might be TRBD1 (6 bases). The length of the CDR3 is 17 residues. V lost 4 bases and J 2 bases, leaving 20 bases between the germline ends. Germline assignment: CDR1 ENHRY and CDR2 SYGVKD. CDR3 in amino acids: CAISVHPASTGQETQYF. The CDR3 nucleotides read TGTGCCATCAGTGTTCATCCGGCTTCGACAGGTCAAGAGACCCAGTACTTC.

CDR3 sequence: CASSEARQGRLFF. The DNA for the CDR3 is TGTGCCAGCAGTGAAGCGCGACAGGGACGGCTGTTTTTT. This sequence joins TRBV2 and TRBJ1-4, with 7 nucleotides matching TRBD1. This CDR3 has 13 amino acids. The V segment lost 0 bases and the J segment 14 bases; nucleotides outside the gene matches: 6. CDR1 is SNHLY, CDR2 FYNNEI, per germline.

As regards this clonotype: A single base separates this from a much larger clone, so it may be a read error. This sequence joins TRBV7-2 and TRBJ1-4; no clear D. The V gene's germline CDR1 is SGHTA and CDR2 FQGNSA. CDR3 length: 13 amino acids. CDR3 loop: CASSLSAGEKLLF. CDR3 sequence (DNA): TGTGCCAGCAGCTTATCGGCCGGCGAAAAACTGCTTTTT.

The count of this clonotype is one. The genes are TRBV11-1 and TRBJ1-1, with D perhaps matching TRBD1 (6 bases). CDR1 and CDR2 (germline): SGHAT, FQDESV (reference sequence). CDR3 length equals 13 residues. Deletions cut 11 bases from V and 3 bases from J, with 16 bases between. CDR3 coding DNA: TGTGCCGACGCGGGGGGCTGGTACACTGAAGCTTTCTTT. It translates to CADAGGWYTEAFF.

The chain employs TRBV24-1 and TRBJ2-7; 10 nucleotides agree with TRBD1. The J segment lost 3 bases and the V segment lost 4 bases, leaving 5 bases of the junction unmatched. CDR1 is KGHDR, CDR2 SFDVKD, per germline. The CDR3 consists of 15 residues. The CDR3 spells CATSDQGQGIYEQYF. The CDR3 coding sequence is TGTGCCACCAGTGACCAGGGACAGGGGATCTACGAGCAGTACTTC.

For this clonotype: A much larger clone differs by one base, so this may be a read error. J is TRBJ2-7 and V is TRBV6-1, with 10 nucleotides matching TRBD2. J lost 3 bases, V lost 1 base, and 3 bases had no gene match. The germline V gene encodes CDR1 MNHNS and CDR2 SASEGT. The CDR3 sequence is 15 residues long. The CDR3 DNA follows: TGTGCCAGCAGTGAAGGGACTAGCGGAAACTACGAGCAGTACTTC. Translated: CASSEGTSGNYEQYF.

This clonotype was counted a few times. CDR3 protein: CSAREEDGDYGYTF. As DNA, the CDR3 is TGCAGTGCTAGAGAAGAGGACGGGGACTATGGCTACACCTTC. V usage is TRBV20-1 and J usage is TRBJ1-2; D remains ambiguous. The ends were cut back, 0 bases at V and 3 bases at J, with 11 bases in the middle. From germline, CDR1 is DFQATT and CDR2 SNEGSKA (reference sequence). The CDR3 contains 14 residues.

This clonotype has more than one count but fewer than ten. The CDR3 protein is CASSIESTGVNYGYTF. CDR3 bases: TGTGCCAGTAGTATAGAGTCAACAGGGGTGAACTATGGCTACACCTTC. J is TRBJ1-2 and V is TRBV19; 7 nucleotides agree with TRBD1. Per germline, CDR1 LNHDA and CDR2 SQIVND (reference sequence). This CDR3 contains 16 residues. The junction had 6 bases not matched to a gene; V was cut back by 0 bases and J by 2 bases.

This clonotype has a single count. V is TRBV20-1 and J is TRBJ1-2; D perhaps matches TRBD1 (6 bases). This CDR3 comprises 12 residues. The germline V gene has CDR1 DFQATT and CDR2 SNEGSKA (reference sequence). The V end lost 1 base, the J end lost 4 bases, and 7 bases lay between the germline ends. CDR3 protein: CSARVGGYGYTF. CDR3 nucleotide sequence: TGCAGTGCTAGAGTAGGGGGCTATGGCTACACCTTC.

This clonotype was recorded a few times. The gene calls are TRBV7-6 and TRBJ2-7; 15 bases map to TRBD2. From germline, CDR1 is SGHVS and CDR2 FNYEAQ. This CDR3 region has 19 residues. The V segment lost 2 bases and the J segment 2 bases; nucleotides outside the gene matches: 10. The CDR3 loop reads CASSLWTSGRAGNTYEQYF. CDR3 in DNA: TGTGCCAGCAGCTTATGGACTAGCGGGAGGGCCGGAAACACCTACGAGCAGTACTTC.

This clonotype has a count of ten or more. This chain uses TRBV10-2 with TRBJ2-2; 9 bases map to TRBD1. The CDR3 runs to 15 residues. Per the germline V gene, CDR1 is WSHSY and CDR2 is SAAADI. Unmatched junction bases numbered 3, after V lost 3 bases and J lost 4 bases. CDR3 residues: CASSDGTGFTGELFF. As DNA, the CDR3 is TGCGCCAGCAGTGATGGGACAGGGTTCACCGGGGAGCTGTTTTTT.

This clonotype was observed once. This CDR3 reads CASSWTGTETQYF. For the CDR3, the DNA is TGTGCCAGCAGCTGGACCGGCACGGAGACCCAGTACTTC. The chain recombines TRBV5-4 with TRBJ2-7; no reliable D call. The DNA end lines up better with TRBJ2-5; the J call may be wrong. This CDR3 is built from 13 residues. Looked up from germline, CDR1 is SGHNT and CDR2 is YYREEE (reference sequence).

This clonotype was counted between two and nine times. The chain is built from TRBV6-5 and TRBJ2-5; 8 bases align to TRBD1. V lost 6 bases to trimming and J lost 4 bases; unmatched junction nucleotides: 10. CDR3 length: 15 residues. The germline CDR1 and CDR2 sequences are MNHEY and SVGAGI. The CDR3 DNA reads TGTGCCAGCAGGAACTCCAGGACAGGGCGAGAGACCCAGTACTTC. Protein product: CASRNSRTGRETQYF.

The J gene is TRBJ2-1, the V gene TRBV15; 9 bases match TRBD2. The CDR3 consists of 18 residues. Germline V CDR1 and CDR2: LNHNV, YYDKDF (reference sequence). Losses at the gene ends were 3 bases for V and 6 bases for J; bases not matched to a gene: 15. The CDR3 spells CATSSPTSGRQPINEQFF. The DNA of the CDR3 is TGTGCCACCAGCAGCCCGACTAGCGGACGTCAACCAATCAATGAGCAGTTCTTC.

This clonotype was seen more than once but under ten times. This chain connects TRBV13 to TRBJ2-3, with no clear D. Germline loops: CDR1 PRHDT, CDR2 FYEKMQ (reference sequence). The CDR3 sequence is 13 residues long. V was clipped by 0 bases and J by 4 bases, with 5 bases between them. CDR3 DNA sequence: TGTGCCAGCAGCTTAGGGTCCGCAGATACGCAGTATTTT. Translating gives CASSLGSADTQYF.

Ten or more counts support this clonotype. V usage is TRBV7-9 and J usage is TRBJ2-7; D possibly corresponds to TRBD2 (5 bases). CDR1 is SEHNR, CDR2 FQNEAQ, per germline (reference sequence). This CDR3 has 15 residues. Trimming left V 3 bases short and J 4 bases short, with 16 bases between. CDR3 sequence: CASSFGAAETYEQYF. In DNA, the CDR3 is TGTGCCAGCAGCTTCGGAGCAGCGGAAACGTACGAGCAGTACTTC.

This clonotype was seen only once. The chain is built from TRBV15 and TRBJ1-5; 8 bases line up with TRBD1. V lost 5 bases to trimming and J lost 4 bases; unmatched junction nucleotides: 10. The CDR3 contains 16 residues. Germline assignment: CDR1 LNHNV and CDR2 YYDKDF (reference sequence). The CDR3 region has the DNA TGTGCCACCAGCGAAAGGGGGACAGGCCTAAATCAGCCCCAGCATTTT. This sequence encodes CATSERGTGLNQPQHF.

V gene TRBV10-2 combines with J gene TRBJ1-6; TRBD1 matches at 9 bases. The germline V gene encodes CDR1 WSHSY and CDR2 SAAADI. The CDR3 is made up of 13 amino acids. CDR3 nucleotide sequence: TGCGTCCGGGACAGGGACATAAATTCACCCCTCCACTTT. Residues: CVRDRDINSPLHF.

Many counts were recorded for this clonotype. The DNA of the CDR3 is TGTGCCAGCAGTTTGTTCGGGGGGCGGAATTCACCCCTCCACTTT. Translated, it gives CASSLFGGRNSPLHF. V gene TRBV28 combines with J gene TRBJ1-6; TRBD1 might be the D (6 bases). Germline values: CDR1 MDHEN, CDR2 SYDVKM. Trimming pared 3 bases from V and 7 bases from J, leaving 13 bases between. There are 15 residues in the CDR3.

As for this clonotype: One end of the junction fails to match germline, which may point to a read error. This chain connects TRBV5-1 to TRBJ2-2; tentatively, D is TRBD1 (5 bases). This CDR3 is 12 amino acids long. CDR1 and CDR2 (germline): SGHRS, YFSETQ. The CDR3 coding sequence is TGTGCCAGCAGCTTAGACAGCGGGGAGCTGTTTTTT. Its translation: CASSLDSGELFF.

In regard to this clonotype: This may be a read error, as it is one base from a much larger clone. This chain joins TRBV7-2 and TRBJ1-6, with a weak D call TRBD1 (6 bases). V was pared by 8 bases and J by 9 bases, with 14 bases between. The CDR3 totals 13 residues. Looked up from germline, CDR1 is SGHTA and CDR2 is FQGNSA. CDR3 nucleotides: TGTGCCAGCGGGTGGGGGCTCAGTTCACCCCTCCACTTT. This codes for CASGWGLSSPLHF.

Notes on this clonotype: Possible read error: a much larger clone is one base away. V is TRBV11-1 and J is TRBJ1-5, with D hard to call. V was trimmed by 6 bases and J by 3 bases, leaving 3 bases between them. The CDR3 contains 11 residues. The V gene's germline CDR1 is SGHAT and CDR2 FQDESV (reference sequence). CDR3 amino acids: CASRYNQPQHF. The CDR3 coding sequence is TGTGCCAGCAGGTACAATCAGCCCCAGCATTTT. The complete variable domain, with remaining parts taken from reference TRBV11-1 and TRBJ1-5, reads EAEVAQSPRYKITEKSQAVAFWCDPISGHATLYWYRQILGQGPELLVQFQDESVVDDSQLPKDRFSAERLKGVDSTLKIQPAELGDSAMYLCASRYNQPQHFGDGTRLSIL.

The chain joins TRBV9 to TRBJ1-4; possibly TRBD1 for D (6 bases). The CDR3 sequence is 14 residues long. The V gene lost 3 bases and the J gene lost 7 bases, with 13 bases spanning the gap. Looked up from germline, CDR1 is SGDLS and CDR2 is YYNGEE. The CDR3 loop is CASSEGTRGEKLFF. CDR3 sequence (DNA): TGTGCCAGCAGCGAGGGAACCAGGGGTGAAAAACTGTTTTTT.

A word on this clonotype: Possible read error: a much larger clone is one base away. Written as DNA, the CDR3 is TGTGTCACCAAGGGGACAACTCACTCGAACACTGAAGCTTTCTTT. Protein: CVTKGTTHSNTEAFF. The chain links TRBV10-3 to TRBJ1-1; D may be TRBD1 (6 bases). The CDR3 extends over 15 amino acids. Germline loops: CDR1 ENHRY, CDR2 SYGVKD.

This clonotype turned up a few times. The rearrangement links TRBV5-1 to TRBJ1-6, with unresolved D. V shed 4 bases and J shed 9 bases, with 14 bases lying between them. This CDR3 is 14 amino acids long. The germline CDR1 and CDR2 sequences are SGHRS and YFSETQ. CDR3 amino acids: CASSVTEGPSPLHF. CDR3 sequence (DNA): TGCGCCAGCAGCGTAACCGAGGGTCCTTCACCCCTCCACTTT.

The CDR3 region is CSARATIGAEAFF. The CDR3 coding sequence is TGCAGTGCTAGGGCAACAATCGGCGCTGAAGCTTTCTTT. The chain recombines TRBV20-1 with TRBJ1-1; D ambiguous. V was cut by 3 bases and J by 6 bases, with 14 bases left in between. Germline CDR1 is DFQATT and CDR2 is SNEGSKA (reference sequence). The CDR3 is 13 amino acids.

The V gene is TRBV6-6, the J gene TRBJ1-2, with D possibly matching TRBD1 (5 bases). Germline V gene lookup returns CDR1 MNHNY and CDR2 SVGAGI (reference sequence). This CDR3 spans 15 amino acids. V lost 5 bases and J lost 6, with 19 bases in between. DNA of the CDR3: TGTGCCAGCAGTGCCCTCGAGGGGATAGCGGATGGCTACACCTTC. Protein: CASSALEGIADGYTF.